The source of this TCR beta chain is a study of T cells in Graves' hyperthyroidism and ophthalmopathy. At the level of the study: Peripheral blood collection took place at initial diagnosis, before any treatment.

J gave up 8 bases and V 4 bases, and 8 bases lay outside the gene matches. The germline gives CDR1 SGHNT, CDR2 YENEEA. There are 15 residues in the CDR3. TCR beta CDR3 region amplification was performed from RNA transcripts. TCR CDR3 underwent first-round RT-PCR with the HTBI primer set. From the multiplex PCR reads, TCRdb called clonotypes with MiXCR, one entry per CDR3 protein. The data show 700,000 to 850,000 distinct CDR3 sequences, just over 35% seen once. This clonotype was counted at least ten times. This TCR came from a woman aged 40 to 50 with Graves' hyperthyroidism. The specimen sequenced was blood. The gene calls are TRBV11-3 and TRBJ1-6; 7 bases align to TRBD1. The CDR3 bases are TGTGCCAGCAGCTCCACGACAGGGAGAGATTCACCCCTCCACTTT. This encodes CASSSTTGRDSPLHF.